This T cell receptor beta chain derives from a study of human T cells and chemical hapten exposure. Across the study: DPC at 2% was the sensitizing agent, placed on about 2 cm by about 2 cm of upper inner arm skin. Once 0.01% DPC had been applied to the upper back by patch test, readings were taken at 6 days.

This clonotype was counted at least ten times. At one end the junction does not follow the germline gene, possibly because of a read error. The time point denotes: patch test 1, 2 weeks after DPC sensitization. Specified treatment: therapeutic diphenylcyclopropenone sensitization with weekly scalp DPC. TCRdb reprocessed the RACE reads with MiXCR, giving one entry per CDR3 protein. The sample contains some 180,000 distinct CDR3 sequences, about 22% of which appear only once. Per germline, CDR1 SGHRS and CDR2 YFSETQ. The CDR3 has 13 residues. The receptor's source is a woman in her forties or fifties with alopecia areata. Some clones in this sample may be carry-over from other donors' samples. The starting material was whole blood, obtained in connection with sensitization to the hapten diphenylcyclopropenone (DPC). The chain carries TRBV5-1 and TRBJ2-1; unclear D gene. In nucleotides, the CDR3 is TGTGCCAGCAGTCTAGGACCATACAATGAGCAGTTCTTC. This sequence encodes CASSLGPYNEQFF.